One and the same sample provided the 24 T cell receptor beta chains below, sequenced in a study of CD8+ T cells in alopecia areata. Indicated treatment: oral pan-JAK inhibitor, 5-10 mg twice daily. As the sequencing template, cDNA was produced by extracting RNA and reverse transcribing it. Sequencing was performed with immunoSEQ multiplex PCR; in TCRdb, only in-frame clones are kept and a portion is missing. The sample includes more than 200,000 clones, 40% to 55% of them seen just once. The sample here was CD4+ T cells sorted from blood, taken at approximately week 36, from a patient treated with tofacitinib. Receptors were obtained from a human donor with alopecia areata.

The chain combines TRBV14 with TRBJ2-4; maybe TRBD1 (6 bases). This CDR3 is 16 amino acids long. The germline CDR1 and CDR2 sequences are SGHDN and FVKESK. Between the trimmed V and J ends, which lost 4 bases and 0 bases, there was a span of 13 bases. The chain's CDR3 is CASSPQPTGAKNIQYF. The CDR3 DNA is TGTGCCAGCAGCCCACAACCGACAGGAGCCAAAAACATTCAGTACTTC.

This clone was seen a handful of times. The gene calls are TRBV29-1 and TRBJ2-3; 7 positions match TRBD2. CDR1 and CDR2 from the germline V gene are SQVTM and ANQGSEA. Unmatched junction bases numbered 4, after V lost 4 bases and J lost 0 bases. The CDR3 contains 14 residues. CDR3 protein: CSVGSGASTDTQYF. The CDR3 region has the DNA TGCAGCGTTGGCAGCGGGGCTAGCACAGATACGCAGTATTTT.

The chain recombines TRBV4-2 with TRBJ1-1, with D unclear. Per the germline V gene, CDR1 is LGHNA and CDR2 is YNFKEQ. CDR3 length: 15 residues. The V and J ends lost 3 bases and 4 bases respectively, with 15 bases between them. The CDR3 nucleotides read TGTGCCAGCAGCCAGGCAGGTAATGAGGGCACTGAAGCTTTCTTT. Translation: CASSQAGNEGTEAFF.

The chain combines TRBV7-2 with TRBJ2-7; D is perhaps TRBD1 (7 bases). The CDR3 length is 14 residues. The germline gives CDR1 SGHTA, CDR2 FQGNSA. Trimming removed 3 bases at V and 2 bases at J, with 11 bases between. The CDR3 sequence is CASSFGGTAYEQYF. CDR3 nucleotides: TGTGCCAGCAGCTTCGGCGGGACAGCCTACGAGCAGTACTTC.

This clone has a handful of counts. V usage is TRBV7-2 and J usage is TRBJ2-4, with a possible D match to TRBD2 (6 bases). The CDR3 totals 18 residues. Germline assignment: CDR1 SGHTA and CDR2 FQGNSA. Deletions cut 2 bases from V and 5 bases from J, with 22 bases between. This CDR3 is CASSLTRRVRGIENIQYF. The CDR3 DNA is TGTGCCAGCAGCTTAACACGTAGAGTGCGGGGTATTGAAAACATTCAGTACTTC. The full variable domain, in which reference TRBV7-2 and TRBJ2-4 provide the parts outside the CDR3, is GAGVSQSPSNKVTEKGKDVELRCDPISGHTALYWYRQSLGQGLEFLIYFQGNSAPDKSGLPSDRFSAERTGGSVSTLTIQRTQQEDSAVYLCASSLTRRVRGIENIQYFGAGTRLSVL.

This clone was counted a few times. The genes are TRBV29-1 and TRBJ2-5; 10 positions match TRBD1. There are 11 residues in the CDR3. Trimming removed 8 bases from V and 7 bases from J; junction bases left unmatched: 4. Germline-derived CDR1 and CDR2 are SQVTM and ANQGSEA. CDR3 DNA sequence: TGCAGCATCCGGGACAGGGGGACCCAGTACTTC. Translating gives CSIRDRGTQYF.

This clone was seen a handful of times. The chain joins TRBV9 to TRBJ2-3, with 7 bases lining up with TRBD2. Trimming took 1 base from V and 3 from J; bases not matched to a gene: 8. Per germline, CDR1 SGDLS and CDR2 YYNGEE. The CDR3 has 16 amino acids. CDR3 protein: CASSVYPAGYTDTQYF. The CDR3 region has the DNA TGTGCCAGCAGCGTATACCCAGCGGGATATACAGATACGCAGTATTTT.

This clone has a handful of counts. The CDR3 DNA is TGTGCCATCAGTGAGTCTCAGGGGGGGAATGAGCAGTTCTTC. Translated: CAISESQGGNEQFF. The rearrangement joins TRBV10-3 to TRBJ2-1; D assignment may be TRBD1 or TRBD2 (7 bases each). Looked up from germline, CDR1 is ENHRY and CDR2 is SYGVKD. The CDR3 has 14 residues. With 0 bases removed from V and 7 bases from J, the gap between germline ends came to 10 bases.

The V and J genes are TRBV27 and TRBJ2-2, with 7 bases identical to TRBD2. The CDR3 runs 15 residues. J was trimmed by 1 base and V by 7 bases; bases with no gene match: 6. The germline V gene has CDR1 MNHEY and CDR2 SMNVEV (reference sequence). In DNA form, the CDR3 reads TGTGCCAGCAAACGAGCGGGGAAGAACACCGGGGAGCTGTTTTTT. Translation: CASKRAGKNTGELFF.

This clone appeared a few times. The gene calls are TRBV6-5 and TRBJ2-5; 7 nucleotides agree with TRBD1. This CDR3 has 12 residues. Germline CDR1 MNHEY, CDR2 SVGAGI. V shed 4 bases and J 9 bases; nucleotides not matched to a gene: 5. CDR3 in DNA: TGTGCCAGCAGTTGGACAGGTGGTTCCCAGTACTTC. Amino acid sequence: CASSWTGGSQYF.

J is TRBJ2-4 and V is TRBV30; D gene unclear. Trimming shortened V by 2 bases and J by 5 bases, and 7 bases separated the two germline ends. CDR3 size: 12 residues. Germline CDR1 is GTSNPN and CDR2 is SVGIG (reference sequence). This chain's CDR3 is CAWSRKENIQYF. The CDR3, as DNA: TGTGCCTGGAGTAGGAAGGAAAACATTCAGTACTTC.

Only a few counts were recorded for this clone. V gene TRBV29-1 combines with J gene TRBJ2-1, with 9 nucleotides matching TRBD1. CDR1 and CDR2 (germline): SQVTM, ANQGSEA. V shed 7 bases, J shed 12 bases, and the junction held 19 bases outside the gene matches. This CDR3 has 15 amino acids. This chain's CDR3 is CSAGQGPTGGAGQFF. CDR3 DNA sequence: TGCAGCGCCGGACAGGGACCTACAGGGGGCGCAGGGCAGTTCTTC.

The chain uses TRBV29-1 and TRBJ2-7, with D perhaps matching TRBD2 (6 bases). The CDR3 spans 15 residues. The germline CDR1 and CDR2 sequences are SQVTM and ANQGSEA. V lost 1 base and J lost 3, with 16 bases in between. The CDR3 DNA is TGCAGCGTTGAAGGGTTCGGTAGCGGACGCTACGAGCAGTACTTC. Residues: CSVEGFGSGRYEQYF.

V and J are TRBV7-9 and TRBJ2-5; D call uncertain. The V end was cut by 3 bases, the J end by 5 bases, with 22 bases between. Germline V gene data show CDR1 as SEHNR and CDR2 as FQNEAQ (reference sequence). This CDR3 spans 17 amino acids. CDR3: CASSFITHRPAQETQYF. In nucleotides, the CDR3 is TGTGCCAGCAGCTTCATTACGCACAGACCGGCCCAGGAGACCCAGTACTTC.

The chain recombines TRBV29-1 with TRBJ2-1; no reliable D call. V was trimmed by 3 bases and J by 4 bases, leaving 10 bases between them. Per germline, CDR1 SQVTM and CDR2 ANQGSEA. This CDR3 has 13 amino acids. The CDR3 sequence: CSVDFSRYNEQFF. As DNA, the CDR3 is TGCAGCGTTGACTTTTCTAGATACAATGAGCAGTTCTTC.

The chain links TRBV6-1 to TRBJ2-1; 10 positions match TRBD1. Trimming at V came to 4 bases and at J to 6 bases, leaving 6 bases not matched to a gene. Germline V lookup: CDR1 MNHNS, CDR2 SASEGT. The CDR3 totals 15 residues. The CDR3 sequence: CASSGDRGIGNEQFF. CDR3 coding DNA: TGTGCCAGCAGTGGGGACAGGGGAATAGGCAATGAGCAGTTCTTC.

V and J are TRBV2 and TRBJ1-1; possibly TRBD1 for D (6 bases). Trimming took 6 bases from V and 3 from J, leaving 14 bases between them. The length of the CDR3 is 14 residues. Looked up from germline, CDR1 is SNHLY and CDR2 is FYNNEI. CDR3 DNA sequence: TGTGCCAGCAGGATGGGACATGTCCACACTGAAGCTTTCTTT. This sequence encodes CASRMGHVHTEAFF. The entire variable domain, with the rest obtained from reference TRBV2 and TRBJ1-1, is as follows: EPEVTQTPSHQVTQMGQEVILRCVPISNHLYFYWYRQILGQKVEFLVSFYNNEISEKSEIFDDQFSVERPDGSNFTLKIRSTKLEDSAMYFCASRMGHVHTEAFFGQGTRLTVV.

The chain uses TRBV6-6 and TRBJ2-1, with D possibly TRBD2 on 6 matching bases. The V gene lost 0 bases and the J gene lost 9 bases, with 15 bases spanning the gap. Germline loops: CDR1 MNHNY, CDR2 SVGAGI (reference sequence). The CDR3 is made up of 15 amino acids. CDR3: CASSYSRVGSGEQFF. The CDR3 DNA reads as TGTGCCAGCAGTTACTCCAGAGTCGGGAGCGGTGAGCAGTTCTTC.

The J gene is TRBJ2-5, the V gene TRBV11-1; TRBD2 matches 13 bases. CDR1 is SGHAT, CDR2 FQDESV, per germline (reference sequence). The J segment lost 2 bases and the V segment lost 2 bases, leaving 5 bases of the junction unmatched. The CDR3 runs 17 residues. The CDR3 DNA sequence: TGTGCCAGCAGCTTAACATCGGGACTAGCGGGACAAGAGACCCAGTACTTC. Translation: CASSLTSGLAGQETQYF.

This clone was seen more than once but under ten times. CDR3 amino acids: CAASRGQNTGELFF. CDR3 DNA sequence: TGTGCCGCCTCCAGGGGGCAGAACACCGGGGAGCTGTTTTTT. The chain joins TRBV19 to TRBJ2-2, with TRBD1 matching 8 bases. Looked up from germline, CDR1 is LNHDA and CDR2 is SQIVND (reference sequence). V shed 11 bases and J 1 base; nucleotides not matched to a gene: 6. CDR3 length: 14 amino acids.

There are a few counts of this clone. The V call is TRBV4-1, the J call TRBJ1-3, with D hard to call. Trimming cost V 1 base and J 0 bases, with 1 base left between them. The CDR3 length is 13 residues. CDR1 and CDR2 from the germline V gene are MGHRA and YSYEKL. This CDR3 is CASSQVSGNTIYF. The DNA of the CDR3 is TGCGCCAGCAGCCAAGTCTCTGGAAACACCATATATTTT.

As to this clone: Germline and junction disagree at one end, which may indicate a read error. This chain uses TRBV28 with TRBJ1-1; possibly TRBD1 for D (5 bases). CDR3 length: 14 amino acids. CDR1 is MDHEN, CDR2 SYDVKM, per germline. In DNA, the CDR3 is TGTGCCAGCAGAGCAGGGAGGATGAACGCTGAAGCTTTCTTT. Translating gives CASRAGRMNAEAFF.

The J gene is TRBJ2-5, the V gene TRBV9; D is possibly TRBD1 or TRBD2 (5 bases each). The CDR3 length is 13 residues. The germline V gene encodes CDR1 SGDLS and CDR2 YYNGEE. Trimming took 2 bases from V and 2 from J, leaving 7 bases between them. The CDR3 sequence: CASSVEGQETQYF. CDR3 bases: TGTGCCAGCAGCGTCGAGGGGCAAGAGACCCAGTACTTC.

This clone was observed a few times. The chain joins TRBV29-1 to TRBJ2-1, with 9 bases lining up with TRBD1. Germline V CDR1 and CDR2: SQVTM, ANQGSEA. V gave up 7 bases and J gave up 2 bases; unmatched junction bases: 6. The CDR3 is made up of 14 amino acids. This chain's CDR3 is CSAQRQGAYNEQFF. CDR3 nucleotide sequence: TGCAGCGCCCAAAGACAGGGGGCCTACAATGAGCAGTTCTTC.